This TCR beta chain is drawn from a study of shared clonotypes between healthy human individuals. The V gene's germline CDR1 is SGHDN and CDR2 FVKESK. The V gene lost 3 bases and the J gene lost 0 bases, with 7 bases spanning the gap. The CDR3 is 14 residues long. On this clone: The antigen is undetermined.

The method was immunoSEQ multiplex PCR; TCRdb's version includes in-frame clones alone and lacks a portion of them. This repertoire shows over a million clones, around 95% found once; its top ten account for approximately 1.1%. Study-wide results and limits: Rarefaction demonstrated incomplete sorted-subset sequencing despite large depth. Clonotypes shared by all four donors outscored non-shared clonotypes in generation probability.

The genes are TRBV14 and TRBJ2-3; no firm D call. Input material: naive CD4+ T cells sorted from blood. Subset specified: CD45RA+ positively selected. This TCR was recovered from a man aged 25 to 40 in good health. Here the CDR3 reads CASSHRSSTDTQYF. In nucleotides, the CDR3 is TGTGCCAGCAGCCACAGATCTAGCACAGATACGCAGTATTTT.